The entry below describes one T cell receptor beta chain. Its specificity is unknown. Sequenced by immunoSEQ multiplex PCR; TCRdb stores in-frame clones only, minus some. Of some 120,000 clones listed, 92% are singletons. This record belongs to a study of CD4+ T cells in melanoma. Points from the study as a whole: A reported correlation linked neoantigen-specific CD4+ T cells to CD8+, macrophage and B cell function. In melanoma, neoantigen-specific CD4+ T cells reportedly differed in differentiation state.

Sequencing was done on a sample of peripheral blood. The TCR comes from a human donor with melanoma.

In DNA, the CDR3 is TGTGCCAGCAGATCCCCGGGACAGGGGGCAGCGGCTGAAGCTTTCTTT. The encoded protein is CASRSPGQGAAAEAFF. The chain has TRBV7-2 and TRBJ1-1; 12 bases are a match to TRBD1. The germline V gene encodes CDR1 SGHTA and CDR2 FQGNSA. The J segment lost 6 bases and the V segment lost 6 bases, leaving 11 bases of the junction unmatched. The CDR3 spans 16 residues.